What follows are 13 T cell receptor beta chains derived from one specimen sequenced in a study of regulatory T cells in long-lasting Graves disease. CDR3-region Arm-PCR and iRepertoire HTBI primers produced the TCR beta libraries. MiXCR, run by TCRdb on the multiplex PCR reads, gives a single entry per CDR3 protein. The sample has roughly 250,000 distinct CDR3 sequences; about 17% are singletons. Time point specified: newly diagnosed GD, antithyroid drugs for less than 3 months. PBMC RNA served as the TCR library source. The same sample was also used in a study of T cells in Graves' hyperthyroidism and ophthalmopathy.

This sample comprised peripheral blood mononuclear cells (PBMCs), obtained at new diagnosis, from a patient treated with antithyroid drugs. The receptors shown here come from a woman aged 25-40 years with Graves disease.

This clonotype was detected ten times or more. J is TRBJ2-1 and V is TRBV7-9; no clear D gene. CDR3 size: 15 residues. Trimming removed 2 bases at V and 5 bases at J, with 13 bases between. Germline V gene sequence: CDR1 SEHNR, CDR2 FQNEAQ (reference sequence). The CDR3 region is CASSLQKGSDNEQFF. CDR3 bases: TGTGCCAGCAGCTTACAGAAGGGCTCGGACAATGAGCAGTTCTTC.

This clonotype was seen more than once but under ten times. This rearrangement joins TRBV5-4 to TRBJ1-6, with D possibly matching TRBD1 (5 bases). This CDR3 is 15 amino acids long. Trimming stripped 4 bases from V and 2 bases from J, with 10 bases between. Germline CDR1 is SGHNT and CDR2 is YYREEE (reference sequence). Here the CDR3 DNA reads TGTGCCAGCAGCCCCGGGACGGCCTATAATTCACCCCTCCACTTT. Amino acid sequence: CASSPGTAYNSPLHF. Drawing the rest from reference TRBV5-4 and TRBJ1-6, the complete variable domain is ETGVTQSPTHLIKTRGQQVTLRCSSQSGHNTVSWYQQALGQGPQFIFQYYREEENGRGNFPPRFSGLQFPNYSSELNVNALELDDSALYLCASSPGTAYNSPLHFGNGTRLTVT.

This clonotype was observed many times. The rearrangement links TRBV9 to TRBJ2-7; D possibly corresponds to TRBD1 (6 bases). Trimming cost V 4 bases and J 5 bases, with 28 bases left between them. The CDR3 totals 18 residues. The germline gives CDR1 SGDLS, CDR2 YYNGEE. CDR3 amino acids: CASSPFDVAGTFTDEQYF. The DNA for the CDR3 is TGTGCCAGCAGCCCATTCGATGTGGCCGGGACATTTACCGACGAGCAGTACTTC.

This clonotype was picked up many times. The chain couples TRBV28 to TRBJ1-2; no reliable D call. Germline V gene sequence: CDR1 MDHEN, CDR2 SYDVKM. V lost 5 bases and J lost 3, with 4 bases in between. The length of the CDR3 is 11 residues. This chain's CDR3 is CASSVDYGYTF. In nucleotides, the CDR3 is TGTGCCAGCAGTGTTGACTATGGCTACACCTTC.

This chain uses TRBV4-1 with TRBJ1-4; possible D gene TRBD1, 6 bases. The CDR3 runs to 15 residues. Between the trimmed V and J ends, which lost 5 bases and 4 bases, there was a span of 14 bases. Germline V gene sequence: CDR1 MGHRA, CDR2 YSYEKL. CDR3 DNA sequence: TGCGCCAGCAGCTCCGGACAGAGCTATAATGAAAAACTGTTTTTT. It specifies CASSSGQSYNEKLFF.

At least ten counts were recorded for this clonotype. The chain uses TRBV6-1 and TRBJ1-2; D is unclear. From germline, CDR1 is MNHNS and CDR2 SASEGT. V lost 3 bases, J lost 4 bases, and 6 bases lay in between. CDR3 size: 12 residues. The CDR3 protein is CASSDIGYGYTF. The CDR3 nucleotides are TGTGCCAGCAGTGACATTGGCTATGGCTACACCTTC.

In its sample, this clonotype was seen a few times. This sequence may be a read error, since a much larger clone differs from it by one base. The chain is built from TRBV7-2 and TRBJ1-5, with TRBD1 as a possible D gene (6 bases). The V end lost 1 base, the J end lost 7 bases, and 11 bases lay between the germline ends. The CDR3 is 14 residues long. Germline-derived CDR1 and CDR2 are SGHTA and FQGNSA. CDR3 sequence: CASSLDGGAQPQHF. In nucleotides, the CDR3 is TGTGCCAGCAGCTTAGACGGGGGCGCCCAGCCCCAGCATTTT.

Many counts were recorded for this clonotype. The chain uses TRBV2 and TRBJ2-3; TRBD1 aligns across 9 bases. In germline, CDR1 is SNHLY, CDR2 FYNNEI. J gave up 2 bases and V 6 bases, and 3 bases lay outside the gene matches. The CDR3 length is 14 residues. The CDR3 coding sequence is TGTGCCAGCAGACGGGACAGGGTCACAGATACGCAGTATTTT. It codes for CASRRDRVTDTQYF.

This clonotype appeared many times. The gene calls are TRBV12-3 or TRBV12-4 and TRBJ1-1, with no clear D. V was cut by 1 base and J by 6 bases, with 12 bases left in between. The length of the CDR3 is 14 residues. CDR3 sequence (DNA): TGTGCCAGCAGTTTAGGCCAGGCCGGGCCTGAAGCTTTCTTT. As protein: CASSLGQAGPEAFF.

The chain recombines TRBV2 with TRBJ1-1; weak D call: TRBD1 (5 bases). In germline, CDR1 is SNHLY, CDR2 FYNNEI. The length of the CDR3 is 17 residues. The V and J ends lost 1 base and 1 base respectively, with 16 bases between them. The CDR3 sequence is CASSEEGWTKGNTEAFF. The CDR3 bases are TGTGCCAGCAGTGAAGAGGGGTGGACTAAAGGGAACACTGAAGCTTTCTTT.

This clonotype has more than one count but fewer than ten. This rearrangement joins TRBV7-9 to TRBJ2-3; tentatively, D is TRBD2 (6 bases). CDR1 and CDR2 from the germline V gene are SEHNR and FQNEAQ (reference sequence). The V end was cut by 4 bases, the J end by 4 bases, with 18 bases between. This CDR3 contains 16 residues. The CDR3 protein is CASSSTDLGGPDTQYF. The CDR3 nucleotides are TGTGCCAGCAGCTCTACCGACCTGGGGGGTCCAGATACGCAGTATTTT.

The chain carries TRBV12-3 or TRBV12-4 and TRBJ1-1; 9 bases agree with TRBD1. The CDR3 spans 16 residues. V lost 6 bases, J lost 3 bases, and 11 bases stayed unmatched. CDR3 amino acids: CASSHGSRDRDTEAFF. The CDR3 DNA is TGTGCCAGCAGCCACGGGAGCCGGGACAGGGACACTGAAGCTTTCTTT.

In this sample, this clonotype turned up a few times. This sequence joins TRBV4-2 and TRBJ2-7, with 8 bases lining up with TRBD2. With V trimmed by 3 bases and J by 2 bases, 3 bases remained unmatched. There are 14 residues in the CDR3. CDR1 and CDR2 (germline): LGHNA, YNFKEQ. The CDR3 loop is CASSQLAGPYEQYF. The CDR3 coding sequence is TGTGCCAGCAGCCAGCTAGCGGGCCCCTACGAGCAGTACTTC.